This TCR beta chain was found in a study of shared clonotypes between healthy human individuals. Method: immunoSEQ multiplex PCR; TCRdb's copy keeps in-frame clones and lacks some. Among about 1.5 million clones listed, under 99% were seen once. V lost 2 bases and J lost 3; bases outside the gene matches: 8. The CDR3 is 16 amino acids. Germline CDR1 and CDR2: SEHNR and FQNEAQ (reference sequence). This sequence originates from a man aged 25-40 years in good health. The J gene is TRBJ2-7, the V gene TRBV7-9, with 9 bases lining up with TRBD2. Sample: naive CD4+ T cells sorted from blood. Subset described: CD45RA+ positively selected. CDR3 sequence (DNA): TGTGCCAGCAGCTTATTTTCGGGTAGCGGGAGCTACGAGCAGTACTTC. Residues: CASSLFSGSGSYEQYF.